These T cell receptor beta chains were read from a single sample in a study of OX40 agonist ivuxolimab in advanced cancers. TCRdb keeps only in-frame clones here, not all; method: immunoSEQ multiplex PCR. The sample consists of roughly 86,000 clones, 70% to 90% of them appearing once. The sequencing used CD4+ or CD8+ T cells sorted from blood, collected in a trial of the OX40 agonist ivuxolimab. The receptors were gathered from an adult with an advanced solid tumor such as melanoma, head and neck, liver or kidney cancer. CDR3s include the opening cysteine and the closing phenylalanine or tryptophan. The order of the fields is J gene, clone size, V gene, D gene, CDR3 protein, CDR3 DNA. D genes are given only for firm matches. Only some rows state a clone size, as once, few, many or a class for expanded clones.

J gene: TRBJ1-5
clone size: -
V gene: TRBV7-9
D gene: -
CDR3 protein: CASSINDANQPQHF
CDR3 DNA: TGTGCCAGCAGCATAAATGACGCCAATCAGCCCCAGCATTTT

J gene: TRBJ1-1
clone size: once
V gene: TRBV6-6
D gene: TRBD1
CDR3 protein: CASSYGLDRVNTEAFF
CDR3 DNA: TGTGCCAGCAGTTACGGGCTGGACAGGGTGAACACTGAAGCTTTCTTT

J gene: TRBJ1-1
clone size: -
V gene: TRBV28
D gene: -
CDR3 protein: CASSSLGTVNTEAFF
CDR3 DNA: TGTGCCAGCAGTTCTTTAGGGACGGTGAACACTGAAGCTTTCTTT

J gene: TRBJ2-7
clone size: -
V gene: TRBV15
D gene: -
CDR3 protein: CATSRARGEYEQYF
CDR3 DNA: TGTGCCACCAGCAGAGCCAGGGGCGAATACGAGCAGTACTTC

J gene: TRBJ1-1
clone size: -
V gene: TRBV18
D gene: -
CDR3 protein: CASSPRRDTEAFF
CDR3 DNA: TGTGCCAGCTCACCACGCAGGGATACTGAAGCTTTCTTT

J gene: TRBJ2-1
clone size: -
V gene: TRBV6-5
D gene: TRBD2
CDR3 protein: CATTGLVVGEQFF
CDR3 DNA: TGTGCCACGACGGGACTAGTGGTGGGGGAGCAGTTCTTC

J gene: TRBJ2-3
clone size: -
V gene: TRBV7-2
D gene: TRBD1
CDR3 protein: CASATRQGGTDTQYF
CDR3 DNA: TGTGCCAGCGCCACGAGGCAGGGGGGCACAGATACGCAGTATTTT

J gene: TRBJ2-5
clone size: -
V gene: TRBV28
D gene: -
CDR3 protein: CASSLSGQQETQYF
CDR3 DNA: TGTGCCAGCAGTTTATCGGGACAACAAGAGACCCAGTACTTC

J gene: TRBJ2-1
clone size: -
V gene: TRBV19
D gene: TRBD2
CDR3 protein: CASTYGRLAGGSYNEQFF
CDR3 DNA: TGTGCCAGTACCTATGGGAGGCTAGCGGGGGGTTCCTACAATGAGCAGTTCTTC

J gene: TRBJ2-7
clone size: -
V gene: TRBV13
D gene: -
CDR3 protein: CASSVYPGGPFYEQYF
CDR3 DNA: TGTGCCAGCAGCGTCTACCCCGGGGGGCCCTTTTACGAGCAGTACTTC

J gene: TRBJ2-7
clone size: once
V gene: TRBV5-6
D gene: -
CDR3 protein: CASSRSYEQYF
CDR3 DNA: TGTGCCAGCAGCAGATCCTACGAGCAGTACTTC